This T cell receptor (beta chain) comes out of a study of CD8 T cells in Susac syndrome. An input of about 0.5 to 1 ug of RNA was subjected to reverse transcription using random hexamers. TCR beta CDR3 was amplified by immunoSEQ covering 54 Vbeta and 13 Jbeta. Each CDR3 protein is one row after TCRdb ran MiXCR on the immunoSEQ multiplex PCR reads. The repertoire includes 170,000 or so distinct CDR3 sequences, approximately 93% of them detected once, and about 0.088% sits in the top ten. The ends were cut back, 5 bases at V and 0 bases at J, with 14 bases in the middle. CDR3 length: 15 amino acids. The germline V gene encodes CDR1 DFQATT and CDR2 SNEGSKA (reference sequence). CD8+ and CD4+ T cells from blood underwent TCR beta sequencing, which was carried out in a high-throughput format. Through negative isolation, CD4+ and CD8+ T cells were obtained, while TEMRA cells were enriched using FACS.

Sequenced: CD4+ T cells from PBMCs. The chain combines TRBV20-1 with TRBJ1-5, with D hard to call. The clonotype originates from a human donor with multiple sclerosis. CDR3 sequence reads: CSAPGGDISNQPQHF. CDR3 nucleotides: TGCAGTGCTCCCGGTGGAGACATTAGCAATCAGCCCCAGCATTTT.